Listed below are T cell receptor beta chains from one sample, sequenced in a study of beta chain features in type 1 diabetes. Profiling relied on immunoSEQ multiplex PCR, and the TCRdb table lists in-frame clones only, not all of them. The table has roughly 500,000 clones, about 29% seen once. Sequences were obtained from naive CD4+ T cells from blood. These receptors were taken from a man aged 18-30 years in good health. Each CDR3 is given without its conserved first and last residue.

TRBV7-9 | ASSSDRVSPLH
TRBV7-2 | ASSLAFRTDTQY
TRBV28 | ASSLDGTTDTQY
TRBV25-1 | ASSEGGEQY
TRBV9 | ASSVVGQGAYNEQF
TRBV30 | AALGNSGSYEQY
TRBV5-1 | ASSTGQHQETQY
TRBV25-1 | ASSELLAAEQF
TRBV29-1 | SVGGQTPYGYT
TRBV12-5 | ASAARTGFSYNEQF
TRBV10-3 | AISEPQGGQETQY
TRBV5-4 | ASSVDGTYGYT
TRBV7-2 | ASSKEPTSGTDTQY
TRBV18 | ASSRSGQTYEQY
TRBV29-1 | SVEQDLGIDSSGNTIY
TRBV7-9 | ASSHSGSTDTQY
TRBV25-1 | ASSESRGGSSYEQY
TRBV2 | ASTLGRRPFEAF
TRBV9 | ASSSQGAGANVLT